This T cell receptor (beta chain) was sequenced for a study of T cell responses to AZD1222 COVID-19 vaccine. Study observations and caveats: Dominant CD4 TCR responses targeted spike regions 160-218 and 743-854. Sampling captured repertoires only after the peak T cell response. The donors showed a predominance of white British ancestry and of females, with possible underestimation of clonal diversity.

TCRdb's copy holds only in-frame clones and misses some; the assay was immunoSEQ multiplex PCR. In the table there are fewer than 100,000 clones, around 90% of which are singletons. A word on this clone: The antigen is not known.

V lost 4 bases and J lost 5, with 14 bases in between. Germline V gene sequence: CDR1 ENHRY, CDR2 SYGVKD. CDR3 length: 14 residues. The sample consisted of peripheral blood, taken on day 0 of AZD1222 vaccination. The receptor comes from an adult in good health. The chain links TRBV10-3 to TRBJ1-2; D is possibly TRBD1 (6 bases). CDR3 in DNA: TGTGCCATCAGTGCAGGCCGGGACACTTATGGCTACACCTTC. Amino acid sequence: CAISAGRDTYGYTF.